The clone carrying this T cell receptor beta chain appeared a single time. Its antigen is unknown. This sample was included in a study of T cell clones after liver transplantation. In the study overall: Immunosuppression withdrawal was tried within 2 years after liver transplantation in this trial. Tolerant meant at least one year fully off immunosuppression without liver enzymes above twice normal.

Per the germline V gene, CDR1 is MRHNA and CDR2 is SNTAGT. The CDR3 is made up of 16 amino acids. Trimming cost V 2 bases and J 1 base, with 13 bases left between them. Whole-study results and caveats: Compared with third party-reactive sequences, donor-reactive ones declined more, independent of withdrawal success.

Sorting of unstimulated PBMCs yielded separate CD3+CD4+ and CD3+CD8+ fractions. The protocol was immunoSEQ multiplex PCR, while the TCRdb copy is restricted to in-frame clones and leaves out a portion. The sample has some 40,000 clones, 85% to 90% seen once; the top ten hold less than 2.5%. Sequences were derived from CD4+ T cells from blood, sampled 24 months after liver transplant. This clonotype was sampled from a human patient who received a liver transplant. Certain T cells may be donor cells from the graft. The V call is TRBV6-4, the J call TRBJ2-3; D tentatively fits TRBD1 or TRBD2 (5 bases each). In DNA, the CDR3 is TGTGCCAGCAGTGACACCGGGACCCGTCGCACAGATACGCAGTATTTT. This gives the protein CASSDTGTRRTDTQYF.